These T cell receptor beta chains were read from a single sample in a study of T-cell memory formation after mild COVID-19. TCRdb re-called the 5' RACE reads through MiXCR, storing one row per CDR3 protein. The sample consists of approximately 500,000 distinct CDR3 sequences, around 25% of them appearing once. Material for sequencing was PBMCs or a T cell subset sorted from them (not recorded which). The origin of the receptors is an adult woman who had mild COVID-19 (a few samples of this study predate the infection). Cell type and time point are not known. Each CDR3 is given without its conserved first and last residue.

V gene	J gene	CDR3 protein
TRBV7-8	TRBJ2-5	ASSLAVYSGGAQTQY
TRBV24-1	TRBJ2-1	ATSPGSREQF
TRBV7-9	TRBJ2-1	ASSPVLAGDRGSEQF
TRBV10-3	TRBJ1-4	AIQRQPREKLF
TRBV20-1	TRBJ2-1	SAINRGLAGSAYNEQF
TRBV5-6	TRBJ2-3	ASSLTSGGRTDTQY
TRBV5-1	TRBJ2-2	ASSAGGNTGELF
TRBV20-1	TRBJ2-1	SAPRQFGEGNEQF
TRBV21-1	TRBJ2-7	ASSKARVRTGLFYEQY
TRBV3-1	TRBJ2-1	ASSPRTSGSGDEQF
TRBV18	TRBJ1-1	ASSRGENTEAF
TRBV5-8	TRBJ2-3	ASSLEGRGDTQY
TRBV30	TRBJ1-1	AWSARANTEAF
TRBV12-3/TRBV12-4	TRBJ2-7	ASSLAVQGEQY
TRBV14	TRBJ2-7	ASSLVRGNEQY
TRBV7-9	TRBJ2-1	ASSLDQGMTYNEQF
TRBV7-9	TRBJ2-3	ASSQVSSTDTQY
TRBV19	TRBJ2-1	ASSIAVQRAGGISYNEQF
TRBV14	TRBJ2-7	ASSQVGGRVSYEQY
TRBV12-3/TRBV12-4	TRBJ2-3	ASSSGQWTDTQY
TRBV5-6	TRBJ2-1	ASSLQDGYNEQF
TRBV12-3/TRBV12-4	TRBJ2-2	ASSRDRTDTGELF
TRBV6-5	TRBJ1-2	ASSYLDRGGGYT
TRBV7-2	TRBJ2-2	ASSLWAANTGELF
TRBV7-9	TRBJ2-7	ASSLVGTASYEQY
TRBV7-9	TRBJ2-2	ASSLVFLDPSNTGELF
TRBV27	TRBJ2-7	ASSHGSSYEQY
TRBV15	TRBJ2-7	ATSREAASYEQY
TRBV24-1	TRBJ2-4	ATSDSGGRAKNIQY
TRBV12-3/TRBV12-4	TRBJ2-7	ASSLRGPEQY
TRBV20-1	TRBJ1-1	SATDNLNTEAF
TRBV10-3	TRBJ2-2	AISETSGAGELF
TRBV19	TRBJ2-2	ASTIALVTGELF
TRBV9	TRBJ2-7	ASSVSGGPHEQY
TRBV5-1	TRBJ2-2	ASNVSGANTGELF
TRBV10-3	TRBJ2-5	AISELAGETQY
TRBV18	TRBJ2-7	ASVDGTGNREQY
TRBV24-1	TRBJ2-1	ATSDFDGKRANEQF
TRBV15	TRBJ2-7	ATSRDTDSYEQY
TRBV29-1	TRBJ1-1	SPIEDTEAF
TRBV5-1	TRBJ2-1	ASSFLGLDYNEQF
TRBV9	TRBJ2-7	ASSVSAGSSYEQY
TRBV7-8	TRBJ1-2	AATTRDRDYGYT
TRBV5-1	TRBJ2-2	ASSLWTGGITGELF
TRBV9	TRBJ2-6	ASSAENSGANVLT
TRBV6-2/TRBV6-3	TRBJ2-7	ASQGALYEQY